These T cell receptor beta chains were read from a single sample in a study of PD-1 blockade in mismatch repair-deficient tumors. Profiled with immunoSEQ multiplex PCR; TCRdb holds only in-frame clones, not every one. The sample contains about 100,000 clones, 82% of which appear only once. This material consisted of peripheral blood, taken about eight months after starting pembrolizumab. These receptors were collected from an adult with mismatch repair-deficient cancer. Both conserved end residues are part of each CDR3. The order of the fields is clone size, D gene, V gene, CDR3 length, J gene, CDR3 protein, CDR3 DNA. A D gene is named only where the DNA matches it firmly. Part of the rows lack a size; the others show once, few, many or a class for expanded clones.

-	TRBD1	TRBV6-5	15	TRBJ1-5	CASKRGDRGNQPQHF	TGTGCCAGCAAAAGAGGGGACAGGGGGAATCAGCCCCAGCATTTT
-	TRBD2	TRBV9	14	TRBJ2-2	CASSAGLETGELFF	TGTGCCAGCAGCGCAGGACTAGAGACCGGGGAGCTGTTTTTT
-	-	TRBV7-2	13	TRBJ2-5	CASSLGQGETQYF	TGTGCCAGCAGCTTAGGGCAGGGTGAGACCCAGTACTTC
-	-	TRBV7-9	15	TRBJ1-3	CASSPKQRLDNTIYF	TGTGCCAGCAGCCCTAAACAGAGACTGGACAACACCATATATTTT
-	-	TRBV4-1	15	TRBJ1-5	CASSQDGGLGQPQHF	TGCGCCAGCAGCCAAGATGGGGGATTGGGTCAGCCCCAGCATTTT
-	-	TRBV7-9	13	TRBJ1-1	CASSREMNTEAFF	TGTGCCAGCAGCAGGGAGATGAACACTGAAGCTTTCTTT
-	-	TRBV28	12	TRBJ1-3	CASVDSGNTIYF	TGTGCCAGCGTAGACTCTGGAAACACCATATATTTT
few	-	TRBV29-1	10	TRBJ1-2	CTVGDYGYTF	TGCACCGTGGGGGACTATGGCTACACCTTC
once	-	TRBV25-1	13	TRBJ1-1	CASSRDLNTEAFF	TGTGCCAGCTCTCGGGATCTGAACACTGAAGCTTTCTTT
-	-	TRBV2	12	TRBJ1-2	CASSEIRVGYTF	TGTGCCAGCAGTGAAATTCGGGTCGGCTACACCTTC
once	TRBD1	TRBV29-1	13	TRBJ1-4	CSGRQGGSEKLFF	TGCAGCGGACGACAGGGAGGATCCGAAAAACTGTTTTTT
-	TRBD1	TRBV4-3	15	TRBJ2-5	CASSPGTGRTETQYF	TGCGCCAGCAGCCCCGGGACAGGGAGGACAGAGACCCAGTACTTC
-	TRBD2	TRBV10-2	14	TRBJ2-7	CASSWREGRYEQYF	TGCGCCAGCAGTTGGCGGGAGGGCCGCTACGAGCAGTACTTC
-	-	TRBV11-2	15	TRBJ2-5	CASTPRGGRGETQYF	TGTGCCAGCACCCCCCGAGGGGGGAGGGGTGAGACCCAGTACTTC
-	-	TRBV5-1	13	TRBJ1-2	CASSLQGFYGYTF	TGCGCCAGCAGCTTACAGGGATTCTATGGCTACACCTTC
-	TRBD2	TRBV5-1	16	TRBJ2-3	CASSLALAGGTDTQYF	TGCGCCAGCAGCTTGGCCCTAGCGGGAGGAACAGATACGCAGTATTTT
-	TRBD2	TRBV28	14	TRBJ2-5	CASSWGGPQETQYF	TGTGCCAGCAGTTGGGGGGGTCCACAAGAGACCCAGTACTTC
-	-	TRBV21-1	18	TRBJ2-5	CASSRPLRTGGSQETQYF	TGTGCCAGCAGCAGACCTCTTCGGACAGGGGGATCCCAAGAGACCCAGTACTTC
-	-	TRBV18	18	TRBJ2-7	CASSPSLFDTLTSYEQYF	TGTGCCAGCTCCCCTTCATTGTTCGACACTTTGACGTCCTACGAGCAGTACTTC
-	-	TRBV6-5	14	TRBJ1-4	CASSYGGWGEKLFF	TGTGCCAGCAGTTACGGTGGTTGGGGCGAAAAACTGTTTTTT
-	-	TRBV7-3	14	TRBJ2-2	CASRPNRWTGELFF	TGTGCCAGCAGACCTAACCGTTGGACCGGGGAGCTGTTTTTT
-	-	TRBV9	12	TRBJ2-7	CASSPGGLEQYF	TGTGCCAGCAGCCCTGGCGGGCTCGAGCAGTACTTC
-	TRBD2	TRBV7-9	16	TRBJ2-3	CASSRLTSGGTDTQYF	TGTGCCAGCAGCCGTTTAACTAGCGGGGGCACAGATACGCAGTATTTT
few	-	TRBV5-1	17	TRBJ2-3	CASSLEPGTPDTDTQYF	TGCGCCAGCAGCTTGGAACCCGGGACACCTGACACAGATACGCAGTATTTT
-	-	TRBV7-8	13	TRBJ1-2	CASSSTGEGTYTF	TGTGCCAGCAGCAGCACTGGGGAGGGCACCTACACCTTC
-	TRBD2	TRBV9	15	TRBJ2-7	CASSPWGGSSYEQYF	TGTGCCAGCAGCCCCTGGGGCGGGAGCTCCTACGAGCAGTACTTC
once	-	TRBV30	16	TRBJ1-2	CAWSAKDRPWGDGYTF	TGTGCCTGGAGTGCGAAGGACAGACCTTGGGGCGATGGCTACACCTTC
few	-	TRBV19	15	TRBJ2-7	CASSMGVSGSGEQYF	TGTGCCAGTAGTATGGGGGTATCCGGTTCTGGCGAGCAGTACTTC
-	-	TRBV19	13	TRBJ1-5	CASSIDRFQPQHF	TGTGCCAGTAGTATAGATCGGTTTCAGCCCCAGCATTTT
-	TRBD2	TRBV7-2	15	TRBJ2-3	CASSLLAGGTDTQYF	TGTGCCAGCAGTCTGCTAGCGGGAGGCACAGATACGCAGTATTTT
-	TRBD1	TRBV5-6	19	TRBJ2-5	CASTSWGQGFAGAQETQYF	TGTGCCAGCACCTCGTGGGGACAGGGGTTTGCAGGGGCCCAAGAGACCCAGTACTTC
-	TRBD2	TRBV7-3	15	TRBJ2-1	CASSWTSGSYNEQFF	TGTGCCAGCAGTTGGACTAGCGGGAGCTACAATGAGCAGTTCTTC
-	-	TRBV5-1	13	TRBJ1-5	CASSPISNQPQHF	TGCGCCAGCAGCCCGATTAGCAATCAGCCCCAGCATTTT
-	-	TRBV7-8	14	TRBJ1-1	CASSPRSMNTEAFF	TGTGCCAGCAGCCCTCGAAGCATGAACACTGAAGCTTTCTTT
-	TRBD1	TRBV11-2	15	TRBJ1-2	CASSLSGDRGVGYTF	TGTGCCAGCAGCTTATCGGGGGACAGGGGTGTTGGCTACACCTTC
-	-	TRBV27	14	TRBJ1-1	CASRGGNANTEAFF	TGTGCCAGCAGGGGGGGGAATGCGAACACTGAAGCTTTCTTT
once	TRBD2	TRBV6-6	16	TRBJ2-6	CASSPRGDSGANVLTF	TGTGCCAGCAGTCCCCGGGGGGACTCTGGGGCCAACGTCCTGACTTTC
few	-	TRBV5-1	15	TRBJ2-1	CASSLDGQSYNEQFF	TGCGCCAGCAGCTTGGATGGGCAGTCCTACAATGAGCAGTTCTTC
-	TRBD2	TRBV28	16	TRBJ2-3	CASSLDGDYPSLTQYF	TGTGCCAGCAGTCTTGACGGGGACTACCCGTCCTTAACGCAGTATTTT
-	TRBD2	TRBV28	15	TRBJ2-2	CASSFLREGTGELFF	TGTGCCAGCAGTTTCTTGCGGGAGGGTACCGGGGAGCTGTTTTTT
once	TRBD1	TRBV27	14	TRBJ1-1	CASSTKNRGNEAFF	TGTGCCAGCAGTACAAAAAACAGGGGAAATGAAGCTTTCTTT
-	-	TRBV6-4	13	TRBJ2-1	CASSEFGGNEQFF	TGTGCCAGCAGTGAATTCGGGGGCAATGAGCAGTTCTTC
-	TRBD1	TRBV19	13	TRBJ2-7	CATRGGQTYEQYF	TGTGCCACACGAGGGGGACAGACCTACGAGCAGTACTTC
-	TRBD2	TRBV19	18	TRBJ2-1	CASRINHGLAASYNEQFF	TGTGCCAGTAGAATCAATCATGGACTAGCCGCCTCCTACAATGAGCAGTTCTTC
-	-	TRBV5-6	14	TRBJ1-1	CASSLYAGVGEAFF	TGTGCCAGCAGCTTGTACGCAGGTGTCGGTGAAGCTTTCTTT
few	TRBD1	TRBV20-1	11	TRBJ1-2	CSARTGGDYTF	TGCAGTGCTAGGACAGGGGGTGACTACACCTTC
-	-	TRBV6-6	16	TRBJ1-1	CAHRSKEGGKSTEAFF	TGTGCCCACCGATCTAAGGAGGGCGGGAAATCCACTGAAGCTTTCTTT
-	-	TRBV23-1	14	TRBJ1-1	CASSQTGCLAEAFF	TGCGCCAGCAGTCAAACAGGGTGTTTAGCTGAAGCTTTCTTT
-	-	TRBV21-1	13	TRBJ2-7	CASSQGAGYEQYF	TGTGCCAGCAGCCAAGGGGCAGGGTACGAGCAGTACTTC
-	TRBD2	TRBV19	16	TRBJ2-1	CASSIDRLAGTNEQFF	TGTGCCAGTAGTATAGATCGTCTAGCGGGGACCAATGAGCAGTTCTTC
-	-	TRBV13	14	TRBJ2-7	CASSTQDGTYEQYF	TGTGCCAGCAGCACCCAGGACGGAACCTACGAGCAGTACTTC
-	-	TRBV19	12	TRBJ1-2	CASSMVRGGYTF	TGTGCCAGTAGTATGGTCCGTGGGGGCTACACCTTC